This TCR beta chain stems from a study of T cell responses to AZD1222 COVID-19 vaccine. Across the whole study: Second-dose groups at about 4 or about 12 weeks were pooled.

The germline CDR1 and CDR2 sequences are LGHDT and YNNKEL (reference sequence). This CDR3 comprises 11 residues. V lost 6 bases to trimming and J lost 4 bases, with 6 bases between them. A word on this clone: The antigen is not known.

Sequencing was performed with immunoSEQ multiplex PCR; in TCRdb, only in-frame clones are kept and a portion is missing. The data hold 90,000 to 150,000 clones, with roughly 91% observed a single time. Study-wide results and limits: Just six people given AZD1222 tested seropositive at baseline.

This clonotype originated in an adult in good health. The chain carries TRBV3-1 (or the pseudogene TRBV3-2) and TRBJ1-1; no definite D call. Sequences were derived from peripheral blood, sampled on day 0 of AZD1222 vaccination. The CDR3 DNA follows: TGTGCCAGCAGGCAGGCCACTGAAGCTTTCTTT. The encoded protein is CASRQATEAFF.